The 25 T cell receptor beta chains listed next were all sequenced from one sample in a study of human T cells and chemical hapten exposure. Time point indicated: pre-sensitization, week 0. Treatment specified: therapeutic diphenylcyclopropenone sensitization with weekly scalp DPC. TCRdb independently ran MiXCR on the RACE reads; one entry per CDR3 protein. The sample includes around 200,000 distinct CDR3 sequences, approximately 29% of them seen just once. Sequences were derived from whole blood, sampled in connection with sensitization to the hapten diphenylcyclopropenone (DPC). These receptor sequences come from a woman in her twenties or thirties with alopecia areata. Some clones in this sample may be carry-over from other donors' samples.

This clonotype was recorded a few times. V gene TRBV6-5 combines with J gene TRBJ2-7; 12 bases align to TRBD2. The junction had 7 bases not matched to a gene; V was cut back by 4 bases and J by 6 bases. The V gene's germline CDR1 is MNHEY and CDR2 SVGAGI. The CDR3 runs to 15 residues. CDR3 amino acids: CASSSPASGRAEQYF. In DNA, the CDR3 is TGTGCCAGCAGTTCCCCGGCTAGCGGGAGGGCCGAGCAGTACTTC.

In this sample, this clonotype is medium-sized. This sequence joins TRBV20-1 and TRBJ2-7; 9 bases map to TRBD2. The germline CDR1 and CDR2 sequences are DFQATT and SNEGSKA (reference sequence). This CDR3 contains 13 residues. After removal of 5 bases from V and 3 bases from J, the junction contained 5 bases not matched to a gene. The CDR3 region has the DNA TGCAGTGCTCCTATAGCGGGAGTCTACGAGCAGTACTTC. Its translation: CSAPIAGVYEQYF.

This clonotype was counted at least ten times. DNA of the CDR3: TGCAGCGTTGATCGGGACAGGCTCGGCTACACCTTC. It yields the protein CSVDRDRLGYTF. V is TRBV29-1 and J is TRBJ1-2; 8 bases align to TRBD1. The CDR3 spans 12 residues. The trim removed 3 bases at V and 8 bases at J, leaving 5 bases unmatched. Germline V gene data show CDR1 as SQVTM and CDR2 as ANQGSEA.

This clonotype appeared a few times. The V and J genes are TRBV29-1 and TRBJ1-1; D is perhaps TRBD1 (5 bases). Germline V gene sequence: CDR1 SQVTM, CDR2 ANQGSEA. CDR3 length equals 12 residues. V shed 8 bases and J shed 5 bases, with 15 bases lying between them. The CDR3 sequence: CSTRGGWTEAFF. CDR3 nucleotide sequence: TGCAGCACGAGGGGAGGGTGGACTGAAGCTTTCTTT.

The chain uses TRBV10-3 and TRBJ2-7; no reliable D call. CDR1 is ENHRY and CDR2 is SYGVKD in the germline V gene. The CDR3 consists of 13 residues. The V and J ends lost 3 bases and 4 bases respectively, with 10 bases between them. The CDR3 DNA sequence: TGTGCCATCAGTGACCATGATCGTTACGAGCAGTACTTC. Its protein is CAISDHDRYEQYF.

This clonotype has a handful of counts. The rearrangement joins TRBV5-6 to TRBJ2-7; 7 bases match TRBD1. The CDR3 loop spans 13 amino acids. The germline gives CDR1 SGHDT, CDR2 YYEEEE. Germline trimming cut 4 bases from V and 5 bases from J; bases unmatched to any gene: 6. CDR3 nucleotides: TGTGCCAGCAGCCGAGGTCAGGGGGACGAGCAGTACTTC. Translated, it gives CASSRGQGDEQYF.

This clonotype showed up just once. The chain is built from TRBV5-4 and TRBJ2-3, with TRBD2 matching over 9 bases. With 0 bases clipped from V and 1 base from J, the junction kept 6 bases outside the gene matches. This CDR3 has 17 residues. Looked up from germline, CDR1 is SGHNT and CDR2 is YYREEE (reference sequence). CDR3 nucleotide sequence: TGTGCCAGCAGCTTGGCGCCTAGCGGGAAAGGCACAGATACGCAGTATTTT. It yields the protein CASSLAPSGKGTDTQYF. Drawing the rest from reference TRBV5-4 and TRBJ2-3, the complete variable domain is ETGVTQSPTHLIKTRGQQVTLRCSSQSGHNTVSWYQQALGQGPQFIFQYYREEENGRGNFPPRFSGLQFPNYSSELNVNALELDDSALYLCASSLAPSGKGTDTQYFGPGTRLTVL.

The CDR3 bases are TGCAGTGCTAGAGAACTAGCGGTCTCCTACAATGAGCAGTTCTTC. As protein: CSARELAVSYNEQFF. The chain employs TRBV20-1 and TRBJ2-1, with TRBD2 matching 8 bases. Trimming cost V 0 bases and J 0 bases; bases outside gene matches: 1. Germline V gives CDR1 DFQATT, CDR2 SNEGSKA (reference sequence). The CDR3 is 15 residues long.

In its sample, this clonotype was seen a few times. This chain uses TRBV5-1 with TRBJ1-1, with 8 bases lining up with TRBD1. V lost 8 bases, J lost 5 bases, and 5 bases stayed unmatched. CDR1 is SGHRS, CDR2 YFSETQ, per germline. The CDR3 extends over 12 amino acids. This chain's CDR3 is CASRQGSTEAFF. The DNA for the CDR3 is TGCGCCAGTAGACAGGGGTCGACTGAAGCTTTCTTT. The full variable domain, in which reference TRBV5-1 and TRBJ1-1 provide the parts outside the CDR3, is KAGVTQTPRYLIKTRGQQVTLSCSPISGHRSVSWYQQTPGQGLQFLFEYFSETQRNKGNFPGRFSGRQFSNSRSEMNVSTLELGDSALYLCASRQGSTEAFFGQGTRLTVV.

The CDR3 sequence is CASSRSGFNTGELFF. The CDR3 nucleotides are TGTGCCAGCAGCCGATCGGGTTTTAACACCGGGGAGCTGTTTTTT. V is TRBV3-1 and J is TRBJ2-2, with D unclear. Germline CDR1 reads LGHDT; CDR2 reads YNNKEL (reference sequence). V dropped 4 bases and J dropped 2 bases, with 11 bases sitting between them. The length of the CDR3 is 15 residues. Full variable domain (remainder filled in from reference TRBV3-1 and TRBJ2-2): DTAVSQTPKYLVTQMGNDKSIKCEQNLGHDTMYWYKQDSKKFLKIMFSYNNKELIINETVPNRFSPKSPDKAHLNLHINSLELGDSAVYFCASSRSGFNTGELFFGEGSRLTVL.

This clonotype was recorded a few times. This chain uses TRBV29-1 with TRBJ2-1; TRBD2 aligns across 11 bases. Germline CDR1 SQVTM, CDR2 ANQGSEA. This CDR3 has 13 residues. Trimming took 3 bases from V and 7 from J; bases not matched to a gene: 2. CDR3: CSVDSSGRNEQFF. The CDR3 DNA sequence: TGCAGCGTTGATTCTAGCGGGAGGAATGAGCAGTTCTTC.

This clonotype was counted a few times. The chain couples TRBV28 to TRBJ1-5; D gene unclear. Between the trimmed V and J ends, which lost 5 bases and 11 bases, there was a span of 16 bases. The CDR3 extends over 13 amino acids. Germline V lookup: CDR1 MDHEN, CDR2 SYDVKM. This chain's CDR3 is CASSTPGVGTQHF. The DNA for the CDR3 is TGTGCCAGCAGTACCCCCGGGGTTGGTACCCAGCATTTT. The full variable domain, in which reference TRBV28 and TRBJ1-5 provide the parts outside the CDR3, is DVKVTQSSRYLVKRTGEKVFLECVQDMDHENMFWYRQDPGLGLRLIYFSYDVKMKEKGDIPEGYSVSREKKERFSLILESASTNQTSMYLCASSTPGVGTQHFGDGTRLSIL.

The chain carries TRBV20-1 and TRBJ1-4, with 9 bases aligning to TRBD1. The V gene's germline CDR1 is DFQATT and CDR2 SNEGSKA (reference sequence). J was trimmed by 7 bases and V by 3 bases; bases with no gene match: 12. The CDR3 extends over 16 amino acids. CDR3 in DNA: TGCAGTGCTAGTAAGATTACAGGGGGCCGGGTTGAAAAACTGTTTTTT. It specifies CSASKITGGRVEKLFF.

This clonotype occurred once. This rearrangement joins TRBV4-2 to TRBJ2-2, with 10 nucleotides matching TRBD2. CDR3 length: 16 amino acids. The germline gives CDR1 LGHNA, CDR2 YNFKEQ. Trimming removed 3 bases from V and 7 bases from J; junction bases left unmatched: 8. The CDR3 spells CASSQRSGGAVGELFF. CDR3 DNA sequence: TGTGCCAGCAGCCAGCGAAGCGGGGGGGCTGTCGGGGAGCTGTTTTTT.

V gene TRBV29-1 combines with J gene TRBJ2-7; TRBD1 matches at 7 bases. Germline CDR1 and CDR2: SQVTM and ANQGSEA. The V and J ends lost 6 bases and 3 bases, in that order; junction bases with no gene match: 14. The CDR3 sequence is 15 residues long. CDR3 coding DNA: TGCAGCGTCGATAAACCGACAGGGCAGAACTACGAGCAGTACTTC. It encodes CSVDKPTGQNYEQYF.

The chain has TRBV6-1 and TRBJ2-6; perhaps TRBD2 as D (5 bases). Germline V gene sequence: CDR1 MNHNS, CDR2 SASEGT. The V end was cut by 4 bases, the J end by 3 bases, with 19 bases between. The CDR3 is 18 residues long. The CDR3 loop is CASSVLAALQGGANVLTF. The CDR3 DNA reads TGTGCCAGCAGTGTGCTAGCAGCCCTTCAAGGTGGGGCCAACGTCCTGACTTTC.

J is TRBJ2-1 and V is TRBV12-3 or TRBV12-4; 7 nucleotides agree with TRBD1. The ends lost 8 bases at V and 2 bases at J; junction bases unmatched: 9. CDR3 length: 15 residues. In DNA form, the CDR3 reads TGTGCCAGCCGCTACCATCAGGGGGCCTACAATGAGCAGTTCTTC. Protein: CASRYHQGAYNEQFF.

The gene calls are TRBV7-2 and TRBJ2-4; possible D gene TRBD1, 6 bases. CDR1 SGHTA and CDR2 FQGNSA come from the germline V gene. V shed 5 bases and J shed 3 bases, with 17 bases lying between them. The CDR3 spans 16 residues. The chain's CDR3 is CASSTEQGRGKNIQYF. The CDR3, as DNA: TGTGCCAGCAGCACCGAACAGGGCCGGGGCAAAAACATTCAGTACTTC. Together with reference TRBV7-2 and TRBJ2-4, the CDR3 gives the full variable domain: GAGVSQSPSNKVTEKGKDVELRCDPISGHTALYWYRQSLGQGLEFLIYFQGNSAPDKSGLPSDRFSAERTGGSVSTLTIQRTQQEDSAVYLCASSTEQGRGKNIQYFGAGTRLSVL.

In this sample, this clonotype turned up once. The rearrangement links TRBV27 to TRBJ1-2, with 7 nucleotides matching TRBD1. The CDR3 is 13 residues long. Germline CDR1 reads MNHEY; CDR2 reads SMNVEV (reference sequence). V dropped 4 bases and J dropped 8; count of bases not matched to a gene: 7. CDR3 in amino acids: CASSSFTGVGYTF. The CDR3 DNA reads as TGTGCCAGCAGTTCCTTTACAGGGGTCGGCTACACCTTC.

The chain employs TRBV11-3 and TRBJ2-7, with 7 positions matching TRBD2. CDR3 length: 15 amino acids. Germline V gene sequence: CDR1 SGHNT, CDR2 YENEEA. V gave up 5 bases and J gave up 7 bases; unmatched junction bases: 14. The DNA of the CDR3 is TGTGCCAGCAGCGGCGGTGTGGACTCCGGGAGGGAGCAGTACTTC. It translates to CASSGGVDSGREQYF.

The chain carries TRBV7-8 and TRBJ1-6; D is perhaps TRBD1 (5 bases). The CDR3 consists of 17 residues. Looked up from germline, CDR1 is SGHVS and CDR2 is FQNEAQ. With 0 bases removed from V and 0 bases from J, the gap between germline ends came to 9 bases. The CDR3 loop reads CASSLAQASSYNSPLHF. The CDR3 DNA reads TGTGCCAGCAGCTTAGCACAGGCAAGCTCCTATAATTCACCCCTCCACTTT.

This clonotype was picked up a small number of times. This chain connects TRBV28 to TRBJ2-7; 11 positions agree with TRBD2. Germline V lookup: CDR1 MDHEN, CDR2 SYDVKM. The junction had 9 bases not matched to a gene; V was cut back by 11 bases and J by 3 bases. The CDR3 spans 14 residues. For the CDR3, the DNA is TGTGCCGTTCAGTTAGCGGGAGGGAGCTACGAGCAGTACTTC. Translated: CAVQLAGGSYEQYF.

This CDR3 is CASSRGSTTEAFF. Written as DNA, the CDR3 is TGTGCCAGCAGCAGGGGTAGCACGACTGAAGCTTTCTTT. The chain couples TRBV9 to TRBJ1-1, with D perhaps TRBD1 (5 bases). Trimming stripped 4 bases from V and 5 bases from J, with 12 bases between. The CDR3 is 13 amino acids. Germline V lookup: CDR1 SGDLS, CDR2 YYNGEE.

This clonotype was seen a few times. The rearrangement uses TRBV28 and TRBJ1-1; 8 bases agree with TRBD1. This CDR3 is 15 amino acids long. V lost 6 bases to trimming and J lost 1 base; unmatched junction nucleotides: 7. Germline V CDR1 and CDR2: MDHEN, SYDVKM. The CDR3 reads CASRLSGTGNTEAFF. The CDR3 DNA reads TGTGCCAGCAGACTCAGTGGGACAGGGAACACTGAAGCTTTCTTT.

This clonotype was found a few times. CDR3 sequence: CSAQFSGTVNTGELFF. DNA for the CDR3: TGCAGTGCTCAATTTTCCGGGACCGTGAACACCGGGGAGCTGTTTTTT. This rearrangement joins TRBV20-1 to TRBJ2-2; D is tentatively TRBD1 or TRBD2 (5 bases each). The V gene lost 5 bases and the J gene lost 1 base, with 17 bases spanning the gap. The CDR3 sequence is 16 residues long. Germline V gene sequence: CDR1 DFQATT, CDR2 SNEGSKA (reference sequence).